The text below deals with one TCR beta chain. The target antigen is unknown. The data originate from a study of Ad26.COV2.S vaccination and SARS-CoV-2 variants. General study points: Reported post-vaccination CD8+ and CD4+ T cell responses to spike showed substantial breadth. Recipients of either vaccine or placebo displayed similar breadth of non-spike TCRs.

Treatment given: roughly 20 received Ad26.COV2.S at low or high dose, single or two shots; 5 received placebo; per-sample allocation not given. Sampling took place 63 days after the first vaccine or placebo injection. Built on an Ad26 vector, the vaccine expressed Wuhan-strain SARS-CoV-2 spike. The assay was immunoSEQ multiplex PCR, and TCRdb's table has in-frame clones only and misses some. The repertoire consists of about 390,000 clones, with about 90% occurring once and the leading ten covering less than 2%. The CDR3 runs to 13 residues. J lost 5 bases, V lost 6 bases, and 4 bases had no gene match.

Specimen: peripheral blood, collected in a trial of Ad26.COV2.S vaccine versus placebo. V usage is TRBV12-3 or TRBV12-4 and J usage is TRBJ2-5, with TRBD1 matching over 9 bases. The sequence was obtained from a person aged 18-65 years who received the Ad26.COV2.S COVID-19 vaccine or a placebo. The CDR3 DNA reads TGTGCCAGCAGACCCGACAGGGGGGAGACCCAGTACTTC. Its protein product is CASRPDRGETQYF.